The clone carrying this T cell receptor beta chain came up a few times. Antigen specificity is unknown. This CDR3 has 18 residues. V trimming: 8 bases; J trimming: 3 bases; junction bases outside the gene matches: 14. Germline V CDR1 and CDR2: LNHDA, SQIVND (reference sequence). All donors with ophthalmopathy were recorded as having moderate-to-severe activity, CAS ≥3, NOSPECS ≥4 and a duration under 3 months. Amplification of TCR beta CDR3 regions used RNA transcripts. First-round RT-PCR used HTBI primers; second-round multiplex PCR followed. TCRdb reanalysed the multiplex PCR reads using MiXCR and keeps one entry per CDR3 protein. This sample has 450,000 or so distinct CDR3 sequences, with about an eighth found just once. The data stem from a study of Graves' ophthalmopathy and Graves' hyperthyroidism. Study background: Peripheral blood sampling occurred at initial diagnosis, before any treatment.

Study-level results: Most thyroid clonotypes expanded beyond 0.001 frequency were also found in blood.

The chain couples TRBV19 to TRBJ1-4; 11 nucleotides match TRBD1. Sequenced input: blood. The source of this sequence is a woman aged 25 to 39 with Graves' ophthalmopathy. DNA for the CDR3: TGTGCCAGTCCCTCCTCGGACAGGGGGCGCGGGGCTAATGAAAAACTGTTTTTT. Encoded protein: CASPSSDRGRGANEKLFF.